The rows below give T cell receptor beta chains drawn from one sample of a study of technical replicates of blood from a few donors. Libraries were prepared by immunoSEQ multiplex PCR; TCRdb keeps only in-frame clonotypes and omits some of them. The sample includes approximately 73,000 clones, roughly 90% of them seen just once. Source material: T cells isolated from PBMCs. The receptor source for this set is a human donor in good health. CDR3s include the opening cysteine and the closing phenylalanine or tryptophan. D genes are given only for firm matches. Some rows have no size entry. The others give once, few or many, or a class for an expanded clone.

TRBV5-1,-,TRBJ2-7,-,CASSPGQGHEQYF,TGCGCCAGCAGCCCCGGGCAGGGGCACGAGCAGTACTTC
TRBV29-1,-,TRBJ1-2,TRBD1,CSVERGQGDYGYTF,TGCAGCGTTGAGCGAGGACAGGGAGACTATGGCTACACCTTC
TRBV4-1,-,TRBJ2-5,TRBD1,CASSQDRAGGETQYF,TGCGCCAGCAGCCAAGATCGGGCAGGGGGTGAGACCCAGTACTTC
TRBV4-2,once,TRBJ2-2,-,CAARDIYTGELFF,TGTGCCGCCCGGGACATTTACACCGGGGAGCTGTTTTTT
TRBV19,-,TRBJ2-3,TRBD2,CASSIQRGSTDTQYF,TGTGCCAGTAGTATCCAGCGGGGCAGCACAGATACGCAGTATTTT
TRBV10-1,-,TRBJ2-1,TRBD1,CASSKDRGSYNEQFF,TGCGCCAGCAGCAAAGACAGGGGGTCCTACAATGAGCAGTTCTTC
TRBV19,-,TRBJ1-2,TRBD1,CASRLAGGDLYGYTF,TGTGCCAGTAGATTGGCAGGGGGCGACCTGTATGGCTACACCTTC
TRBV11-3,-,TRBJ2-7,-,CASSFGGADTYEQYF,TGTGCCAGCAGCTTCGGCGGGGCGGACACCTACGAGCAGTACTTC
TRBV6-5,-,TRBJ1-2,-,CATLTVSYGYTF,TGTGCCACCCTGACAGTGAGCTATGGCTACACCTTC
TRBV6-1,-,TRBJ2-3,-,CASSVSASRPDTQYF,TGTGCCAGCAGTGTCTCTGCTAGCCGCCCAGATACGCAGTATTTT
TRBV5-1,-,TRBJ2-7,-,CASTRDTSVYEQYF,TGCGCCAGCACCCGGGACACCTCCGTCTACGAGCAGTACTTC
TRBV6-6,-,TRBJ2-3,TRBD1,CASSGTGSDTQYF,TGTGCCAGCAGCGGGACAGGGTCAGATACGCAGTATTTT
TRBV11-2,-,TRBJ1-1,TRBD1,CASSPSGQRNTEAFF,TGTGCCAGCAGCCCGTCGGGACAGAGAAACACTGAAGCTTTCTTT
TRBV28,few,TRBJ2-1,TRBD2,CASMGVAGDPNEQFF,TGTGCCAGCATGGGAGTAGCGGGAGACCCCAATGAGCAGTTCTTC
TRBV6-5,once,TRBJ1-4,TRBD1,CASSYSMTGDEKLFF,TGTGCCAGCAGTTACTCTATGACAGGGGATGAAAAACTGTTTTTT
TRBV7-9,-,TRBJ1-2,-,CASSLTGFPYGYTF,TGTGCCAGCAGCCTGACAGGATTCCCTTATGGCTACACCTTC
TRBV27,-,TRBJ1-1,-,CASIRAGTLMNTEAFF,TGTGCCAGCATCCGGGCGGGGACCCTGATGAACACTGAAGCTTTCTTT
TRBV2,-,TRBJ1-2,-,CASRERTGDYGYTF,TGTGCCAGCAGAGAAAGGACGGGGGACTATGGCTACACCTTC
TRBV14,-,TRBJ2-1,-,CASSKSSEQFF,TGTGCCAGCAGCAAATCCAGTGAGCAGTTCTTC
TRBV5-1,-,TRBJ2-7,-,CASSFRGPDEQYF,TGCGCCAGCAGCTTCAGGGGTCCCGATGAGCAGTACTTC
TRBV19,-,TRBJ1-1,-,CASSPGWGNTEAFF,TGTGCCAGTAGCCCGGGATGGGGGAACACTGAAGCTTTCTTT
TRBV28,-,TRBJ2-5,-,CASSFYDGVETQYF,TGTGCCAGCAGCTTCTACGACGGGGTGGAGACCCAGTACTTC
TRBV29-1,-,TRBJ2-5,TRBD1,CSVGGTGEETQYF,TGCAGCGTTGGGGGGACAGGGGAAGAGACCCAGTACTTC
TRBV27,-,TRBJ2-2,-,CASSLPYTGELFF,TGTGCCAGCAGTTTACCATACACCGGGGAGCTGTTTTTT
TRBV2,-,TRBJ2-4,-,CASSEASVAKNIQYF,TGTGCCAGCAGTGAAGCTTCAGTAGCCAAAAACATTCAGTACTTC
TRBV28,-,TRBJ1-5,TRBD1,CASSPGTGRRQPQHF,TGTGCCAGCAGTCCGGGGACAGGGCGTAGGCAGCCCCAGCATTTT
TRBV6-5,-,TRBJ1-1,-,CASSPVSGEAFF,TGTGCCAGCAGCCCCGTTTCAGGTGAAGCTTTCTTT
TRBV6-5,-,TRBJ1-3,-,CASSYTPDSGNTIYF,TGTGCCAGCAGTTACACCCCAGACTCTGGAAACACCATATATTTT
TRBV4-3,-,TRBJ2-7,TRBD2,CASSPFGTSGRAAYEQYF,TGCGCCAGCAGCCCTTTCGGGACTAGCGGGAGGGCAGCCTACGAGCAGTACTTC
TRBV9,-,TRBJ2-1,TRBD2,CASSVASSGDVYNEQFF,TGTGCCAGCAGCGTAGCTTCTAGCGGGGACGTTTACAATGAGCAGTTCTTC
TRBV28,-,TRBJ2-5,TRBD2,CASSFLAGERETQYF,TGTGCCAGCAGTTTCCTAGCGGGAGAGAGGGAGACCCAGTACTTC
TRBV27,-,TRBJ2-7,TRBD2,CASSREREYSYEQYF,TGTGCCAGCAGCCGGGAGCGGGAGTACTCCTACGAGCAGTACTTC